The sequence of this T cell receptor beta chain was determined in a study of cytomegalovirus exposure and HLA in healthy donors. General study findings and limits: Testing in vitro showed a few CMV-associated chains specific for CMV antigens. Across donors, presence/absence analyses took sequencing depth to be roughly uniform. TCR beta chain V- and J-gene trimming was linked, in a later analysis, to a missense variant in DCLRE1C.

The study ran its PCR with 60 Vbeta and 13 Jbeta primers. Sequencing was performed with immunoSEQ multiplex PCR; in TCRdb, only in-frame clones are kept and a portion is missing. The sample shows 99,000 or so clones, roughly 13% of them seen only once. Unrecorded immune exposures were likely, despite nominal health at sampling. For this clone: Antigen: not known.

Germline lookup yields CDR1 MNHNS and CDR2 SASEGT. Trimming cost V 11 bases and J 5 bases; bases outside gene matches: 5. This CDR3 region has 12 residues. The J gene is TRBJ2-2, the V gene TRBV6-1; 7 bases map to TRBD2. The TCR sequence derives from a man aged 35-49 years in good health and CMV-seropositive. The sequenced material came from PBMCs. The DNA for the CDR3 is TGTGCCGTGGCGGGAGTAACCGGGGAGCTGTTTTTT. Encoded protein: CAVAGVTGELFF.